This is a list of T cell receptor beta chains from one sample in a study of blood T cell repertoires in COVID-19. Profiling relied on immunoSEQ multiplex PCR, and the TCRdb table lists in-frame clones only, not all of them. This table has approximately 150,000 clones, 75% to 90% appearing once. Sequenced material: peripheral blood. The receptors here all came from a human donor in a cohort sampled during active COVID-19. Both conserved end residues are part of each CDR3. The order of the fields is J gene, D gene, CDR3 length, clone size, V gene, CDR3 DNA, CDR3 protein. The D gene is left open where the match is weak. For some rows the clone size is stated as once, few or many, or as a class when expanded; others skip it.

J: TRBJ2-2; D: NA; length: 12; size: NA; V: TRBV13; DNA: TGTGCCAGCAGCTTTGAGGGCAGGGAGCTGTTTTTT; CDR3: CASSFEGRELFF
J: TRBJ1-1; D: NA; length: 13; size: NA; V: TRBV28; DNA: TGTGCCAGCAGTTTAGGGGAGGACTCGGCAGCTTTCTTT; CDR3: CASSLGEDSAAFF
J: TRBJ1-3; D: NA; length: 13; size: NA; V: TRBV2; DNA: TGTGCCAGCAAACGGGACTCTGGAAACACCATATATTTT; CDR3: CASKRDSGNTIYF
J: TRBJ1-3; D: NA; length: 16; size: NA; V: TRBV19; DNA: TGTGCCAGTAGTATTGGGCAGCTACAGTCTGGAAACACCATATATTTT; CDR3: CASSIGQLQSGNTIYF
J: TRBJ2-3; D: TRBD2; length: 15; size: few; V: TRBV7-2; DNA: TGTGCCAGCAGCTTCCCAGCGGGAGGAACAGATACGCAGTATTTT; CDR3: CASSFPAGGTDTQYF
J: TRBJ1-1; D: NA; length: 13; size: few; V: TRBV7-3; DNA: TGTGCCAGCAGCTTAGGGCCGGGGGCTGAAGCTTTCTTT; CDR3: CASSLGPGAEAFF
J: TRBJ1-6; D: TRBD1; length: 14; size: NA; V: TRBV5-6; DNA: TGTGCCAGCAGCTTGTGGGACAGGGAATCACCCCTCCACTTT; CDR3: CASSLWDRESPLHF
J: TRBJ1-1; D: NA; length: 15; size: once; V: TRBV4-1; DNA: TGCGCCAGCAGCCAAGGGGCGGGTCTGAAGACTGAAGCTTTCTTT; CDR3: CASSQGAGLKTEAFF
J: TRBJ1-2; D: TRBD1; length: 14; size: NA; V: TRBV6-2/TRBV6-3; DNA: TGTGCCAGCAGTTATTACACAGGGGCCGGGGGCTACACCTTC; CDR3: CASSYYTGAGGYTF
J: TRBJ2-3; D: NA; length: 15; size: NA; V: TRBV6-4; DNA: TGTGCCAGCAGTGCCTACGGACTTAGCACAGATACGCAGTATTTT; CDR3: CASSAYGLSTDTQYF
J: TRBJ1-3; D: NA; length: 17; size: NA; V: TRBV4-2; DNA: TGTGCCAGCAGCCAAGTCCCGGACAGCCGCTCTGGAAACACCATATATTTT; CDR3: CASSQVPDSRSGNTIYF
J: TRBJ1-5; D: NA; length: 15; size: NA; V: TRBV28; DNA: TGTGCCAGCAGCGACCCACTGGGGCCCGGTCAGCCCCAGCATTTT; CDR3: CASSDPLGPGQPQHF
J: TRBJ2-5; D: NA; length: 16; size: NA; V: TRBV7-9; DNA: TGTGCCAGCAGCTTAGAGAGAACTGCCGATCGAGAGACCCAGTACTTC; CDR3: CASSLERTADRETQYF
J: TRBJ2-5; D: NA; length: 14; size: NA; V: TRBV7-9; DNA: TGTGCCAGCAGCTTAGCGGGGGCTGGAGAGACCCAGTACTTC; CDR3: CASSLAGAGETQYF
J: TRBJ2-5; D: NA; length: 13; size: NA; V: TRBV6-5; DNA: TGTGCCACCTCGAGGGGGGGTAGGGAGACCCAGTACTTC; CDR3: CATSRGGRETQYF
J: TRBJ1-5; D: TRBD1; length: 14; size: once; V: TRBV5-1; DNA: TGCGCCAGCAGCGTGGGACAGGGAGCACAGCCCCAGCATTTT; CDR3: CASSVGQGAQPQHF
J: TRBJ2-5; D: TRBD1; length: 15; size: NA; V: TRBV5-1; DNA: TGCGCCAGCAGCTTATACAGGGGACCTCAAGAGACCCAGTACTTC; CDR3: CASSLYRGPQETQYF